A selection of T cell receptor beta chains follows, all from one sample in a study of Tregs in tolerant kidney transplant recipients. Assay: immunoSEQ multiplex PCR; the TCRdb copy retains only in-frame clones and omits some. In the table there are roughly 120,000 clones, about 91% of which are singletons. Sequenced input: CD4+ T cells from blood. These receptors were taken from a human donor in good health. Both conserved end residues are part of each CDR3. A D gene is named only where the DNA matches it firmly. Clone size is stated in some rows and not others, as once, few, many or a class when expanded.

D: TRBD2; J: TRBJ2-7; size: few; V: TRBV27; DNA: TGTGCCAGCAGTAGCGAGCGGGGGCCCTACGAGCAGTACTTC; CDR3: CASSSERGPYEQYF
D: TRBD1; J: TRBJ1-4; size: -; V: TRBV5-1; DNA: TGCGCCAGCAGCCAAGGGACAGGGGGAGATGAAAAACTGTTTTTT; CDR3: CASSQGTGGDEKLFF
D: -; J: TRBJ2-3; size: -; V: TRBV30; DNA: TGTGCCTGGAGTGCCCGGTGGGAGGATACGCAGTATTTT; CDR3: CAWSARWEDTQYF
D: -; J: TRBJ1-2; size: -; V: TRBV5-1; DNA: TGCGCCAGCAGCTTGGGAGGACCGACGCGAGGCTACACCTTC; CDR3: CASSLGGPTRGYTF
D: -; J: TRBJ2-4; size: -; V: TRBV2; DNA: TGTGCCAGCGGCCCGGACGGGAACAACATTCAGTACTTC; CDR3: CASGPDGNNIQYF
D: TRBD2; J: TRBJ2-5; size: -; V: TRBV9; DNA: TGTGCCAGCAGTGCCGGGACTAGGTTAGAGACCCAGTACTTC; CDR3: CASSAGTRLETQYF
D: -; J: TRBJ1-2; size: -; V: TRBV5-1; DNA: TGCGCCAGCAGCTTACAGGGAGTCTATGGCTACACCTTC; CDR3: CASSLQGVYGYTF
D: -; J: TRBJ1-6; size: -; V: TRBV5-1; DNA: TGCGCCAGCAGCTTGGAACGGTGGGGGAATTCACCCCTCCACTTT; CDR3: CASSLERWGNSPLHF
D: -; J: TRBJ2-1; size: -; V: TRBV25-1; DNA: TGTGCCAGCAGTACGGCGGGGTCCTACAATGAGCAGTTCTTC; CDR3: CASSTAGSYNEQFF
D: -; J: TRBJ2-1; size: -; V: TRBV4-2; DNA: TGTGCCAGCAGCCAAGGGGAGCTTAGGGTGCAGTTCTTC; CDR3: CASSQGELRVQFF
D: TRBD2; J: TRBJ2-1; size: -; V: TRBV9; DNA: TGTGCCAGCAGCGTCGACCCTAGCGGGGGGAATGAGCAGTTCTTC; CDR3: CASSVDPSGGNEQFF
D: -; J: TRBJ2-4; size: -; V: TRBV18; DNA: TGTGCCAGCTCACCAATACTCGGACAGAATATTGACATTCAGTACTTC; CDR3: CASSPILGQNIDIQYF
D: -; J: TRBJ1-1; size: -; V: TRBV7-9; DNA: TGTGCCAGCAGCGTAAGCCCGCTCCGAAACACTGAAGCTTTCTTT; CDR3: CASSVSPLRNTEAFF
D: -; J: TRBJ1-2; size: -; V: TRBV19; DNA: TGTGCCAGTAGCCGGAGGGAGTCTTACTATGGCTACACCTTC; CDR3: CASSRRESYYGYTF